This record looks at one T cell receptor (beta chain) sequence and its context. The target antigen is unknown. Profiled with immunoSEQ multiplex PCR; TCRdb holds only in-frame clones, not every one. The sample includes roughly 330,000 clones, over 55% of them seen just once. The data belong to a study of cytotoxic CD8 clonotypes in ibrutinib-treated CLL. The study, taken as a whole, reports: Clonality increased at ibrutinib response and stayed stable in sustained remission. At progression, however, it fell back toward baseline.

CDR1 is MDHEN, CDR2 SYDVKM, per germline. CDR3 length: 11 amino acids. V was shortened by 6 bases and J by 6 bases, with 8 bases between the two germline ends. The origin of this receptor is a human donor with chronic lymphocytic leukemia. The V call is TRBV28, the J call TRBJ1-2; D uncertain. This specimen was PBMCs, taken after 36 months of ibrutinib treatment. CDR3 amino acids: CASSLRDGYTF. In nucleotides, the CDR3 is TGTGCCAGCAGCCTACGGGATGGCTACACCTTC.